The rows below give T cell receptor beta chains drawn from one sample of a study of blood T cell repertoires in COVID-19. TCRdb's table, derived via immunoSEQ multiplex PCR, lists solely in-frame clones and lacks some. The sample lists about 130,000 clones, around 85% occurring once. Material: peripheral blood. The receptors here all came from a human donor in a cohort sampled during active COVID-19. Both conserved end residues are part of each CDR3. The D gene is left open where the match is weak. Not every row has a clone size; where given, it reads once, few, many or a size class.

>.|.|TRBJ2-1|TRBV19
CASSIDLSSYNEQFF
TGTGCCAGTAGTATAGACCTATCTTCCTACAATGAGCAGTTCTTC
>.|TRBD1|TRBJ1-2|TRBV6-5
CASSSRQGAYYGYTF
TGTGCCAGCAGTTCCCGACAGGGGGCATACTATGGCTACACCTTC
>.|.|TRBJ2-1|TRBV2
CASSYSGLDSNEQFF
TGTGCCAGCAGTTATTCGGGACTTGACTCTAATGAGCAGTTCTTC
>.|.|TRBJ1-1|TRBV6-2/TRBV6-3
CASSFLGGQGSPEAFF
TGTGCCAGCAGTTTCCTGGGGGGTCAGGGAAGTCCCGAAGCTTTCTTT
>.|.|TRBJ1-1|TRBV20-1
CSASWQGGVAFF
TGCAGTGCTAGTTGGCAGGGAGGCGTAGCTTTCTTT
>.|.|TRBJ1-4|TRBV6-5
CASSYGGQNEKLFF
TGTGCCAGCAGTTATGGCGGACAGAATGAAAAACTGTTTTTT
>.|TRBD1|TRBJ1-2|TRBV4-3
CASSQDRGQGAGGYTF
TGCGCCAGCAGCCAAGATAGAGGGCAGGGGGCGGGAGGCTACACCTTC
>.|TRBD1|TRBJ1-4|TRBV5-6
CASSRSLTGVYEKLFF
TGTGCCAGCAGCCGTTCCTTGACAGGGGTGTACGAAAAACTGTTTTTT
>.|.|TRBJ1-5|TRBV5-6
CASSFQQGSNQPQHF
TGTGCCAGCAGCTTTCAACAGGGCAGCAATCAGCCCCAGCATTTT
>.|.|TRBJ1-2|TRBV12-3/TRBV12-4
CASRLDGRRGYTF
TGTGCCAGCAGACTCGACGGTCGGAGGGGCTACACCTTC
>.|TRBD1|TRBJ1-1|TRBV7-2
CASSSSTTTRGKVAEAFF
TGTGCCAGCAGCTCCTCCACCACCACCAGGGGGAAAGTGGCTGAAGCTTTCTTT
>.|.|TRBJ1-3|TRBV6-6
CASTHMNSGNTIYF
TGTGCCAGCACCCACATGAACTCTGGAAACACCATATATTTT
>.|TRBD2|TRBJ2-1|TRBV5-4
CASSSGLAGGPSDEQFF
TGTGCCAGCAGCTCGGGACTAGCGGGGGGGCCGTCCGATGAGCAGTTCTTC
>few|.|TRBJ2-2|TRBV7-2
CASSRDYTGELFF
TGTGCCAGCAGCAGAGATTACACCGGGGAGCTGTTTTTT
>.|.|TRBJ2-1|TRBV9
CASSVAGDYNEQFF
TGTGCCAGCAGCGTAGCGGGAGACTACAATGAGCAGTTCTTC
>.|.|TRBJ1-4|TRBV28
CASSSYRKLFF
TGTGCCAGCAGCTCTTATCGGAAACTGTTTTTT
>few|TRBD1|TRBJ1-2|TRBV7-9
CASSRDRGGGYTF
TGTGCCAGCAGCCGAGACAGGGGGGGAGGCTACACCTTC
>once|.|TRBJ1-3|TRBV23-1
CASSSRTASGNTIYF
TGCGCCAGCAGTTCGCGGACAGCCTCTGGAAACACCATATATTTT
>.|TRBD1|TRBJ1-6|TRBV18
CASSRDSGNSPLHF
TGTGCCAGCTCACGGGACAGTGGAAATTCACCCCTCCACTTT
>.|TRBD1|TRBJ1-2|TRBV27
CASRSIMTGTDYGYTF
TGTGCCAGCAGATCAATCATGACCGGGACAGATTATGGCTACACCTTC
>.|TRBD2|TRBJ2-1|TRBV6-6
CACTGTSEHNEQFF
TGTGCCTGTACAGGGACTAGCGAACACAATGAGCAGTTCTTC
>once|.|TRBJ2-3|TRBV5-1
CASSWGADTQYF
TGCGCCAGCAGCTGGGGGGCAGATACGCAGTATTTT
>.|TRBD2|TRBJ2-3|TRBV7-2
CATRLAGWSDTQYF
TGTGCCACCCGACTAGCGGGTTGGTCAGATACGCAGTATTTT
>.|TRBD1|TRBJ1-3|TRBV19
CASSIRTGDSGNTIYF
TGTGCCAGTAGTATAAGGACAGGGGACTCTGGAAACACCATATATTTT
>.|TRBD1|TRBJ2-3|TRBV5-1
CASSLRVRDRVTDTQYF
TGCGCCAGCAGCTTGAGGGTACGGGACAGGGTAACAGATACGCAGTATTTT
>.|.|TRBJ1-1|TRBV19
CASSNRGAMNTEAFF
TGTGCCAGTAGTAATCGGGGGGCGATGAACACTGAAGCTTTCTTT
>.|.|TRBJ1-1|TRBV6-2/TRBV6-3
CASSYSKGAEAFF
TGTGCCAGCAGTTACTCGAAAGGCGCGGAGGCTTTCTTT
>.|.|TRBJ1-3|TRBV6-5
CASSSGYGNTIYF
TGTGCCAGCTCCTCAGGGTACGGAAACACCATATATTTT
>.|TRBD2|TRBJ2-7|TRBV7-3
CASSSRGGYEQYF
TGTGCCAGCAGCTCCCGGGGAGGGTACGAGCAGTACTTC
>.|.|TRBJ2-3|TRBV18
CASSPQNGNTDTQYF
TGTGCCAGCTCACCACAGAACGGGAACACAGATACGCAGTATTTT
>once|.|TRBJ2-5|TRBV18
CASSPEGQRFYETQYF
TGTGCCAGCTCACCGGAGGGACAGCGGTTCTATGAGACCCAGTACTTC
>.|TRBD2|TRBJ2-1|TRBV6-6
CASNSLAGGGDEQFF
TGTGCCAGCAATTCGCTAGCGGGAGGAGGGGATGAGCAGTTCTTC
>.|.|TRBJ2-3|TRBV7-9
CASSPPVVKVLATQYF
TGTGCCAGCAGCCCTCCCGTGGTTAAAGTGTTGGCTACGCAGTATTTT
>.|TRBD1|TRBJ2-7|TRBV27
CASSLIPSGTGSPSYEQYF
TGTGCCAGCAGTTTAATTCCCTCCGGGACAGGCTCCCCCTCCTACGAGCAGTACTTC
>.|TRBD1|TRBJ2-5|TRBV7-2
CASSLRQGAAETQYF
TGTGCCAGCAGCCTACGCCAGGGGGCTGCAGAGACCCAGTACTTC
>.|.|TRBJ1-5|TRBV6-1
CASSEEGGVQPQHF
TGTGCCAGCAGTGAAGAAGGGGGGGTTCAGCCCCAGCATTTT
>.|.|TRBJ1-1|TRBV5-1
CASSFARQANTEAFF
TGCGCCAGCAGCTTTGCCAGACAGGCGAACACTGAAGCTTTCTTT
>once|TRBD1|TRBJ2-1|TRBV19
CASSMGTGIGEQFF
TGTGCCAGTAGTATGGGGACAGGGATAGGGGAGCAGTTCTTC
>.|TRBD2|TRBJ2-3|TRBV4-3
CASSPEWGLAGVDTQYF
TGCGCCAGCAGCCCGGAGTGGGGACTAGCGGGCGTTGATACGCAGTATTTT
>.|.|TRBJ2-7|TRBV5-6
CASSLEGQYEQYF
TGTGCCAGCAGCTTGGAAGGACAGTACGAGCAGTACTTC
>.|.|TRBJ2-1|TRBV5-1
CASSLDSGYYNEQFF
TGCGCCAGCAGCTTGGATTCAGGATACTACAATGAGCAGTTCTTC
>.|.|TRBJ1-1|TRBV2
CASGEVYEAFF
TGTGCCAGCGGGGAAGTGTATGAAGCTTTCTTT
>.|TRBD2|TRBJ2-1|TRBV6-2/TRBV6-3
CASSLAGHGEQFF
TGTGCCAGCAGCCTAGCGGGCCACGGTGAGCAGTTCTTC
>.|.|TRBJ1-1|TRBV10-1
CASTSVWRHTEAFF
TGCGCCAGCACCTCAGTTTGGAGACACACTGAAGCTTTCTTT
>.|.|TRBJ1-1|TRBV7-2
CASSSSPGDTEAFF
TGTGCCAGCAGCTCCTCCCCGGGAGACACTGAAGCTTTCTTT
>once|TRBD2|TRBJ2-3|TRBV19
CASSDQRGGTDTQYF
TGTGCCAGTAGTGACCAGCGGGGGGGCACAGATACGCAGTATTTT
>.|TRBD2|TRBJ2-1|TRBV7-8
CASSTPTSGPKASSYNEQFF
TGTGCCAGCAGCACACCGACTAGCGGCCCCAAAGCCAGCTCCTACAATGAGCAGTTCTTC
>once|.|TRBJ1-1|TRBV6-2/TRBV6-3
CASSYQHMTDPNTEAFF
TGTGCCAGCAGTTACCAACATATGACAGACCCGAACACTGAAGCTTTCTTT
>once|.|TRBJ1-6|TRBV28
CASSSPEGVHSPLHF
TGTGCCAGCAGTTCCCCCGAGGGAGTTCATTCACCCCTCCACTTT
>.|.|TRBJ1-3|TRBV27
CASSTLGQGNTIYF
TGTGCCAGCAGTACACTAGGACAGGGAAACACCATATATTTT
>once|.|TRBJ1-4|TRBV4-1
CASSQGSGEKLFF
TGCGCCAGCAGCCAAGGGAGTGGGGAAAAACTGTTTTTT
>.|TRBD1|TRBJ2-6|TRBV7-2
CASSRDSSGANVLTF
TGTGCCAGCAGCCGGGACAGCTCTGGGGCCAACGTCCTGACTTTC
>.|.|TRBJ2-1|TRBV7-2
CASSLAGAGAYNEQFF
TGTGCCAGCAGCTTAGCGGGGGCCGGGGCCTACAATGAGCAGTTCTTC